This TCR beta chain was recorded in a study of blood T cell repertoires in COVID-19. Study-level background: The analysed material was cDNA or gDNA that came from T cells, B-cell-depleted T cells, or PBMCs.

The CDR3 length is 12 residues. From germline, CDR1 is MNHEY and CDR2 SVGAGI. V lost 6 bases to trimming and J lost 10 bases, with 15 bases between them. Per the original data handling: Reference gene primer amplification yielded estimated nucleated cell counts. Generated by immunoSEQ multiplex PCR, the TCRdb table keeps only in-frame clones and is missing some. V, J and clone size derive from that table, while D and trimming were established from the DNA sequence. The table lists 150,000 or so clones, approximately 74% of them singletons, with approximately 2% in the top ten. The TCR originated in a woman in her 70s with acute or convalescent COVID-19. Sequences were obtained from peripheral blood. The V and J genes are TRBV6-5 and TRBJ1-2, with unresolved D. The CDR3 region is CASSNYGLPYTF. DNA of the CDR3: TGTGCCAGCAGCAACTACGGACTTCCCTACACCTTC.